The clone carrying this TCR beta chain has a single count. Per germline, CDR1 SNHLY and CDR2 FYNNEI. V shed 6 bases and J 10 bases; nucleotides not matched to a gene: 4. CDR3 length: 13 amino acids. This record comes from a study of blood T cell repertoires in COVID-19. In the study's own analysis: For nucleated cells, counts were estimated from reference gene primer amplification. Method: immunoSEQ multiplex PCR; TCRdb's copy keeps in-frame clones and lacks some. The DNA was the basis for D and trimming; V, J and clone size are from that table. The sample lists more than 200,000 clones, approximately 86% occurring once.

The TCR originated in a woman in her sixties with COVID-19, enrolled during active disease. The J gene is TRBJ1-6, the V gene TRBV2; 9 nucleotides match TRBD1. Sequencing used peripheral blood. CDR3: CASRADRGSPLHF. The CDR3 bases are TGTGCCAGCAGGGCCGACAGGGGGTCACCCCTCCACTTT. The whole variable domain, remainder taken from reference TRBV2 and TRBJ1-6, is EPEVTQTPSHQVTQMGQEVILRCVPISNHLYFYWYRQILGQKVEFLVSFYNNEISEKSEIFDDQFSVERPDGSNFTLKIRSTKLEDSAMYFCASRADRGSPLHFGNGTRLTVT.